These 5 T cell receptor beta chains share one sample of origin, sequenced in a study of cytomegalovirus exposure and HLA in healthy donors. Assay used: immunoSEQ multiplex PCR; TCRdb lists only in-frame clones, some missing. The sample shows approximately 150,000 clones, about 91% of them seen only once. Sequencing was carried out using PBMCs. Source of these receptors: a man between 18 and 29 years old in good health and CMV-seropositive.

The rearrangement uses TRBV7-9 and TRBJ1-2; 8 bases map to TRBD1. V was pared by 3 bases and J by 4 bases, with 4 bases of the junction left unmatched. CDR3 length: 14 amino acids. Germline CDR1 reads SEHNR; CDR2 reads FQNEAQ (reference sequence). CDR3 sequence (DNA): TGTGCCAGCAGCTTGGGACAGGTCGGCTATGGCTACACCTTC. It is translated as CASSLGQVGYGYTF. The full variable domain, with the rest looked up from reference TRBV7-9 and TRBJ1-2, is DTGVSQNPRHKITKRGQNVTFRCDPISEHNRLYWYRQTLGQGPEFLTYFQNEAQLEKSRLLSDRFSAERPKGSFSTLEIQRTEQGDSAMYLCASSLGQVGYGYTFGSGTRLTVV.

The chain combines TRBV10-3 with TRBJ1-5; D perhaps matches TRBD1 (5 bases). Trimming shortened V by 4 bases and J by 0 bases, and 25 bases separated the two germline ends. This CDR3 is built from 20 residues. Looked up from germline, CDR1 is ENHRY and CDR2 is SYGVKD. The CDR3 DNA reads TGTGCCATCAGTGCCGTGGCGGGGACGCCCAGTTTGGATAGCAATCAGCCCCAGCATTTT. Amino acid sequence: CAISAVAGTPSLDSNQPQHF.

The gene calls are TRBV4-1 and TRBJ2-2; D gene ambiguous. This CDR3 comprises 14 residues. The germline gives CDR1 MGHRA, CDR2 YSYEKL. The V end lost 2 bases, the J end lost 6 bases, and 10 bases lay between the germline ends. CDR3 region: CASSQPPGSGELFF. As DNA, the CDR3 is TGCGCCAGCAGCCAACCCCCCGGTTCCGGGGAGCTGTTTTTT.

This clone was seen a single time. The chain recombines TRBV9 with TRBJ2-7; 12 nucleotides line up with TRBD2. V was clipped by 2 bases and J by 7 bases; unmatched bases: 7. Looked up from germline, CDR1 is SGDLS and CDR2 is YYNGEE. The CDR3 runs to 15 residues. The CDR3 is CASSVQTSGRGEQYF. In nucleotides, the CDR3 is TGTGCCAGCAGCGTGCAGACTAGCGGGAGAGGTGAGCAGTACTTC.

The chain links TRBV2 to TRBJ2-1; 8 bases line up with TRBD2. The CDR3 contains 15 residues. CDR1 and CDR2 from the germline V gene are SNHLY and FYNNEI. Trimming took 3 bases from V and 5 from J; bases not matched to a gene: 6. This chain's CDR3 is CASSDGRGAHNEQFF. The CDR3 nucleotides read TGTGCCAGCAGTGATGGGCGGGGGGCCCACAATGAGCAGTTCTTC.